This T cell receptor beta chain emerged from a study of blood T cell repertoires in COVID-19. The assay was immunoSEQ multiplex PCR, and TCRdb's table has in-frame clones only and misses some. This table has tens of thousands of clones, 85% appearing once. The CDR3 is 14 amino acids. Trimming removed 1 base at V and 3 bases at J, with 6 bases between. Germline V gene lookup returns CDR1 LGHDT and CDR2 YNNKEL (reference sequence). The chain uses TRBV3-1 (or the pseudogene TRBV3-2) and TRBJ1-4; D possibly corresponds to TRBD1 (5 bases). This clonotype originated in a human donor in a cohort sampled during active COVID-19. The sequencing sample was made of peripheral blood. This chain's CDR3 is CASSQAGANEKLFF. Written as DNA, the CDR3 is TGTGCCAGCAGCCAAGCGGGGGCTAATGAAAAACTGTTTTTT.